The entry below describes one T cell receptor (beta chain). Its cognate antigen is unknown. TRB cDNA libraries were made by UMI-labeled 5' RACE. TCRdb reanalyzed the 5' RACE reads and collapses them to one entry per CDR3 protein, without DNA. The sample table sets out some 130,000 distinct CDR3 sequences. This CDR3 has 12 residues. CDR1 is MNHEY and CDR2 is SVGAGI in the germline V gene. The source of the sample is a study of CXCR3-negative and CXCR3-positive naive CD8 T cells. General study findings and limits: Naive CXCR3-positive and CXCR3-negative cells shared similar TRBV-TRBJ usage, unlike memory cells.

This TCR derives from a human donor in good health. Some clones in this sample may be carry-over from other donors' samples. The sequencing sample was made of naive CXCR3- CD8+ T cells from blood. Subset defined: CD45RO-CCR7+CD27+CD95- naive CD8+ T cells lacking CXCR3 (TNR3-). The chain joins TRBV6-5 to TRBJ2-1. CDR3 in amino acids: CASGYRVNEQFF.